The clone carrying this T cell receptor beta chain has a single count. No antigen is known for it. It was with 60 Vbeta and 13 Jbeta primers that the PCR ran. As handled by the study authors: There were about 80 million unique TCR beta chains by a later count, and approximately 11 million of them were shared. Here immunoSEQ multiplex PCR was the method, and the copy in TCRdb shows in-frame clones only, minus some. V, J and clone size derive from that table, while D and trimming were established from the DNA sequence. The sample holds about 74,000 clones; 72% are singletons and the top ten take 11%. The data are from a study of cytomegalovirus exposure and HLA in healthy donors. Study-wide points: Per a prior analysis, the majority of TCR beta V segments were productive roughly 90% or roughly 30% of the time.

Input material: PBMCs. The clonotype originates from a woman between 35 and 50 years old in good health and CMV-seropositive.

DNA for the CDR3: TGCGCCAGCAGCTTGGGGCGGACTAGCGGGAGTGACGGGGAGCTGTTTTTT. Amino acid sequence: CASSLGRTSGSDGELFF. The chain has TRBV5-1 and TRBJ2-2; 13 bases are shared with TRBD2. Trimming took 0 bases from V and 7 from J; bases not matched to a gene: 6. From germline, CDR1 is SGHRS and CDR2 YFSETQ. CDR3 size: 17 residues.